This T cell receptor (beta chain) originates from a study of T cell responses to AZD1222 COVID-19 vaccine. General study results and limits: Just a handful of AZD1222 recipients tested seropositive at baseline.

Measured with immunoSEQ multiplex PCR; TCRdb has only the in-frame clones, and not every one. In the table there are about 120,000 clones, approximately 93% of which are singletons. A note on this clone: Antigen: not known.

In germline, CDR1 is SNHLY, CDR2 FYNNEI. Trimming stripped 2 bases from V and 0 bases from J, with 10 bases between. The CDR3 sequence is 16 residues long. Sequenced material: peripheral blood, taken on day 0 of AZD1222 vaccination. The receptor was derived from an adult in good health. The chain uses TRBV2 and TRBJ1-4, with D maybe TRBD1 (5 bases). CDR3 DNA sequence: TGTGCCAGCAGTGAAAGACAGCCCTCAACTAATGAAAAACTGTTTTTT. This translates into CASSERQPSTNEKLFF.